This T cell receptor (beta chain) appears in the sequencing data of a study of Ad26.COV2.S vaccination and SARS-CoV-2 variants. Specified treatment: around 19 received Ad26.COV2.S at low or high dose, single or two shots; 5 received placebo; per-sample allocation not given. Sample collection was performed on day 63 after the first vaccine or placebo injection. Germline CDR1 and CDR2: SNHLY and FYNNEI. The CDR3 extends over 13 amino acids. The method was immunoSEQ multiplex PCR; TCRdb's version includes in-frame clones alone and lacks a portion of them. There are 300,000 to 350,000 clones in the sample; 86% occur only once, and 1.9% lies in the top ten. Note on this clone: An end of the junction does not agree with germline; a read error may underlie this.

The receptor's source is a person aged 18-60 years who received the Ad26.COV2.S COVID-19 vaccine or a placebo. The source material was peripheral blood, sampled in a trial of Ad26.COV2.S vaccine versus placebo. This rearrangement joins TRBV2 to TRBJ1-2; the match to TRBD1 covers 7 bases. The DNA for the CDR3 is TGTGCCAGCAGTGCTCGTGGACAGGTTATCCTTTTCTTC. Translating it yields CASSARGQVILFF.